Listed below are T cell receptor beta chains from one sample, sequenced in a study of spatial heterogeneity in lung cancer. TCRdb recomputed calls from the 5' RACE reads with MiXCR, one row per CDR3 protein. This sample yields 60,000 to 80,000 distinct CDR3 sequences, of which about 14% are seen a single time; 5.5% to 7.5% belongs to the top ten. Specimen: PBMCs, collected at surgery. All receptors come from a male donor with early-stage non-small cell lung cancer. CDR3s include the opening cysteine and the closing phenylalanine or tryptophan. D genes are given only for firm matches. Clone size, where shown, is once, few, many, or a class for clones that have expanded.

clone_size | j_call | v_call | d_call | cdr3_nt | cdr3_aa
many | TRBJ2-1 | TRBV29-1 | NA | TGCAGCGTGCCTCCTGGACTCTCCTACAATGAGCAGTTCTTC | CSVPPGLSYNEQFF
many | TRBJ1-1 | TRBV9 | NA | TGTGCCAGCAGCCGACAATTGACAGAAGCGAACACTGAAGCTTTCTTT | CASSRQLTEANTEAFF
few | TRBJ2-1 | TRBV4-1 | NA | TGCGCCAGCAGCCTTAGGCCGGGACCATACAATGAGCAGTTCTTC | CASSLRPGPYNEQFF
many | TRBJ1-2 | TRBV5-1 | NA | TGCGCCAGCAGCCCGGCGGGAACAGGGCGGGACTATGGCTACACCTTC | CASSPAGTGRDYGYTF
many | TRBJ1-2 | TRBV5-1 | NA | TGCGCCAGCAGCTTACAACCGGGACAAGGCTACACCTTC | CASSLQPGQGYTF
many | TRBJ2-7 | TRBV7-2 | NA | TGTGCCAGCAGCGCCTCAGCGGCCCCAACTTACGAGCAGTACTTC | CASSASAAPTYEQYF
NA | TRBJ2-1 | TRBV5-1 | TRBD1 | TGCGCCAGCAGCTTGGGGACAGGGTACAATGAGCAGTTCTTC | CASSLGTGYNEQFF
few | TRBJ1-6 | TRBV12-3/TRBV12-4 | NA | TGTGCCAGCAGTAAGAACGGTCCAGGGCTTGATTCACCCCTCCACTTT | CASSKNGPGLDSPLHF
many | TRBJ2-2 | TRBV29-1 | NA | TGCAGCGTTAAGGAGGTCTACACCGGGGAGCTGTTTTTT | CSVKEVYTGELFF
many | TRBJ2-3 | TRBV4-3 | NA | TGCGCCAGCAGCCTTGGGACACATAGCACAGATACGCAGTATTTT | CASSLGTHSTDTQYF
many | TRBJ1-2 | TRBV29-1 | NA | TGCAGCGGTGAGGGGCCCTATGGCTACACCTTC | CSGEGPYGYTF
few | TRBJ2-1 | TRBV11-3 | TRBD2 | TGTGCCAGCAGCTTAGATAGGGTCGGGGCTAGCGGGAGCAATGAGCAGTTCTTC | CASSLDRVGASGSNEQFF
few | TRBJ2-1 | TRBV3-1 | NA | TGTGCCAGCAGCCAAGATCTGGGAATCATCGATGAGCAGTTCTTC | CASSQDLGIIDEQFF
few | TRBJ2-1 | TRBV9 | NA | TGTGCCAGCAGCATCGGCCAGAATGAGCAGTTCTTC | CASSIGQNEQFF
many | TRBJ2-2 | TRBV12-3/TRBV12-4 | NA | TGTGCCAGCAGTTTACGAGGGGCCGGGGAGCTGTTTTTT | CASSLRGAGELFF
few | TRBJ1-1 | TRBV5-1 | TRBD1 | TGCGCCAGCAGCACTTCGACAGGGACGAACACTGAAGCTTTCTTT | CASSTSTGTNTEAFF
NA | TRBJ2-4 | TRBV30 | NA | TGTGCCTGGCATAGTAAGGCAGCCAAAAACATTCAGTACTTC | CAWHSKAAKNIQYF
many | TRBJ1-1 | TRBV4-1 | TRBD1 | TGCGCCAGCAGCCGTCCCGGGACAGGGAGGAACACTGAAGCTTTCTTT | CASSRPGTGRNTEAFF
many | TRBJ1-5 | TRBV7-2 | NA | TGTGCCAGCAGCTTAGTAAGGGCTGCTCAGCCCCAGCATTTT | CASSLVRAAQPQHF
NA | TRBJ1-1 | TRBV7-2 | NA | TGTGCCAGCAGCCACCCCAACAGGGCTTCAGAAGCTTTCTTT | CASSHPNRASEAFF
many | TRBJ2-3 | TRBV29-1 | TRBD1 | TGCAGCGTCGGACAGGACACAGATACGCAGTATTTT | CSVGQDTDTQYF
many | TRBJ2-2 | TRBV7-9 | NA | TGTGCCAGCAGCTTTAGCGGAGTCACCGGGGAGCTGTTTTTT | CASSFSGVTGELFF
NA | TRBJ1-3 | TRBV12-3/TRBV12-4 | TRBD1 | TGTGCCAGCAGCGCAACAGGGGCTGGAAACACCATATATTTT | CASSATGAGNTIYF
many | TRBJ1-4 | TRBV29-1 | NA | TGCAGCGTCAGGACGTACTCAACTAATGAAAAACTGTTTTTT | CSVRTYSTNEKLFF
many | TRBJ1-6 | TRBV5-1 | NA | TGCGCCAGCAGCTTGGAAGGACGGGCGAGCTCACCCCTCCACTTT | CASSLEGRASSPLHF
NA | TRBJ1-1 | TRBV10-3 | TRBD1 | TGTGCCATCAGTACTAGGGACAGGGGCAACACTGAAGCTTTCTTT | CAISTRDRGNTEAFF
many | TRBJ2-5 | TRBV24-1 | NA | TGTGCCACCAGTGTCGGGGAGACCCAGTACTTC | CATSVGETQYF
many | TRBJ2-1 | TRBV15 | TRBD2 | TGTGCCACCAGCAGAGTCCCGGCAGTACTAGCGGGAGGTGAGCAGTTCTTC | CATSRVPAVLAGGEQFF
few | TRBJ2-5 | TRBV3-1 | NA | TGTGCCAGCAGCCAAGATAGGGGGTCCCGAGAGACCCAGTACTTC | CASSQDRGSRETQYF
NA | TRBJ2-7 | TRBV6-2/TRBV6-3 | TRBD2 | TGTGCCAGCAGTGGGGCTAGCGGGAGAGCATACGAGCAGTACTTC | CASSGASGRAYEQYF
few | TRBJ2-7 | TRBV29-1 | TRBD2 | TGCAGCGTCGGCGGGGGATCCTACGAGCAGTACTTC | CSVGGGSYEQYF
NA | TRBJ1-6 | TRBV21-1 | NA | TGTGCCAGCAGCAAAGAACTGTGGCAGGGGAGCTCCTATAATTCACCCCTCCACTTT | CASSKELWQGSSYNSPLHF